This T cell receptor beta chain was captured in a study of memory CD4+ T cells and cytomegalovirus serostatus. Assay: immunoSEQ multiplex PCR; the TCRdb copy retains only in-frame clones and omits some. The profile covers tens of thousands of clones, with 78% appearing a single time and 0.6% to 0.95% taken by the ten largest. Germline values: CDR1 LGHNA, CDR2 YNFKEQ. CDR3 size: 19 residues. Losses at the gene ends were 0 bases for V and 0 bases for J; bases not matched to a gene: 11. This clone was observed once. The sort gate was single viable CD3+CD4+CD8-CD45RO+ cells for memory CD4+ T cells. The sequence was collected from an adult in good health and CMV-seronegative. Sample: memory CD4+ T cells from blood. V is TRBV4-2 and J is TRBJ2-7; 10 positions agree with TRBD1. This CDR3 reads CASSQEWGVGTGDSYEQYF. CDR3 nucleotide sequence: TGTGCCAGCAGCCAAGAGTGGGGGGTTGGGACAGGGGACTCCTACGAGCAGTACTTC.